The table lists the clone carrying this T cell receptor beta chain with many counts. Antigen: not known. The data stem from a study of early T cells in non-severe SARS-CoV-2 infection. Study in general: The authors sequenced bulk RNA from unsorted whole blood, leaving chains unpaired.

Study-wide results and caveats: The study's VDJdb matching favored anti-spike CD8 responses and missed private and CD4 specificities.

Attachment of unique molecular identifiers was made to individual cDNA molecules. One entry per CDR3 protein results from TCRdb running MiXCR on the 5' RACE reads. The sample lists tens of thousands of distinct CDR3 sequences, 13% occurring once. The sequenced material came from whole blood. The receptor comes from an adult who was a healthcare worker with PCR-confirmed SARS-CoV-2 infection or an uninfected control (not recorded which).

DNA for the CDR3: TGCAGTGCTAGAGATCTCAACGGGGGTTGGGAAAAACTGTTTTTT. It yields the protein CSARDLNGGWEKLFF. The V and J genes are TRBV20-1 and TRBJ1-4; perhaps TRBD1 as D (5 bases). This CDR3 is 15 amino acids long. CDR1 and CDR2 from the germline V gene are DFQATT and SNEGSKA (reference sequence). The V and J ends lost 0 bases and 8 bases respectively, with 16 bases between them.